The entry that follows covers one T cell receptor (beta chain) sequence. This specimen belongs to a study of blood T cell repertoires in COVID-19. Turning to the study itself: Both acute and convalescent COVID-19 samples were obtained from the United States, Italy and Spain. The analysed material was cDNA or gDNA that came from T cells, B-cell-depleted T cells, or PBMCs.

There are 18 residues in the CDR3. As handled by the study authors: From reference gene primer amplification, estimates of nucleated cell counts were derived. Generated by immunoSEQ multiplex PCR, the TCRdb table keeps only in-frame clones and is missing some. The V and J calls and clone size are taken from that table; D and trimming were inferred from the DNA. The table includes more than 35,000 clones, around 89% detected once. What was sequenced was peripheral blood. The chain links TRBV12-2 to TRBJ2-5; TRBD2, as called in the table, went unchecked against the DNA. TRBV12-2 is marked as a pseudogene. This receptor was identified in a human donor in a cohort sampled during active COVID-19. The CDR3 region is CASRQHLRTSGLRETQYF. CDR3 sequence (DNA): TGTGCAAGTCGCCAGCACCTCCGGACTAGCGGGCTGCGAGAGACCCAGTACTTC.